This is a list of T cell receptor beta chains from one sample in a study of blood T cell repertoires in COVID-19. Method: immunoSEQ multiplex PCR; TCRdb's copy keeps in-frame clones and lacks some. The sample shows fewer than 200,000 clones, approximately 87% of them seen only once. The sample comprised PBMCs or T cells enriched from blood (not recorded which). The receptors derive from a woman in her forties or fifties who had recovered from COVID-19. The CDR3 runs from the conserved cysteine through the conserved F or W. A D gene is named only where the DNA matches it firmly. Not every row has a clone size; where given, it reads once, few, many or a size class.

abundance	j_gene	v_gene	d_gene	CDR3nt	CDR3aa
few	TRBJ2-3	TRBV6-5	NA	TGTGCGGAGGGGGGGTCGTGGGGAGATACGCAGTATTTT	CAEGGSWGDTQYF
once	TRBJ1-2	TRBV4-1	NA	TGCGCCAGCAGCCAAGCAGGAACTAACTATGGCTACACCTTC	CASSQAGTNYGYTF
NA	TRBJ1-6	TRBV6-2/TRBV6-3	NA	TGTGCCAGCAGTTACCAAGACAGAAATTCACCCCTCCACTTT	CASSYQDRNSPLHF
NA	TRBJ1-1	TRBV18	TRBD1	TGTGCCAGCTCACCGGACAGGGATGGGGCTTTCTTT	CASSPDRDGAFF
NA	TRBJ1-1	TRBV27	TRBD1	TGTGCCAGCAGTTTATACAGGGGACGCAACACTGAAGCTTTCTTT	CASSLYRGRNTEAFF
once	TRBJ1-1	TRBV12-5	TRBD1	TGTGCTAGTGGCGCACAGGGGGGCACTGAAGCTTTCTTT	CASGAQGGTEAFF
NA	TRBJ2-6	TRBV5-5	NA	TGTGCCAGCAGGGGGCGGGACGGCCCCTCTGGGGCCAACGTCCTGACTTTC	CASRGRDGPSGANVLTF
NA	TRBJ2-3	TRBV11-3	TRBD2	TGTGCCAGCAGCTCAGGGACTAGCGGGGGCACAGATACGCAGTATTTT	CASSSGTSGGTDTQYF
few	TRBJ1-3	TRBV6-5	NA	TGTGCCAGCAGCCTGACAGTCTCTGGAAACACCATATATTTT	CASSLTVSGNTIYF
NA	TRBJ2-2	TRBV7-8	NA	TGTGCCAGCAGCCTCCGAAGTTTTGTGACAGGCTCCACCGGGGAGCTGTTTTTT	CASSLRSFVTGSTGELFF
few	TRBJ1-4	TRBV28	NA	TGTGCCAGCAGTTTAGGCGGGGGAACTAATGAAAAACTGTTTTTT	CASSLGGGTNEKLFF
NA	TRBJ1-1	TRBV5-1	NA	TGCGCCAGCAGCTTGACAGCGGAAACTGAAGCTTTCTTT	CASSLTAETEAFF
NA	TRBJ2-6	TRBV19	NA	TGTGCCAGTAGTATTGGGGGGAGATACTCTGGGGCCAACGTCCTGACTTTC	CASSIGGRYSGANVLTF
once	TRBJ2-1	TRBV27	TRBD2	TGTGCCAGCGGGGGGGGCAATGAGCAGTTCTTC	CASGGGNEQFF
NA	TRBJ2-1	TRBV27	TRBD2	TGTGCCAGCAGTTGGGGCGGGGGGGCAAGAGGGGAGCAGTTCTTC	CASSWGGGARGEQFF
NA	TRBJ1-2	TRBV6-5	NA	TGTGCCAGCAGTTACTCCCAGGGTCTCTATGGCTACACCTTC	CASSYSQGLYGYTF
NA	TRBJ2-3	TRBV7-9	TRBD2	TGTGCCAGCAGCTCGGGACTAGCGGGACCTTACACAGATACGCAGTATTTT	CASSSGLAGPYTDTQYF
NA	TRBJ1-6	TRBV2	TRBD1	TGTGCCAGCAGTGAACGTGGCAGGGGGACTAATTCACCCCTCCACTTT	CASSERGRGTNSPLHF
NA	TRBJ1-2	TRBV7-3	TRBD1	TGTGCCAGCAGCCCAGGACAGGGTGAGGGCTACACCTTC	CASSPGQGEGYTF
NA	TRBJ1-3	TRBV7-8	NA	TGTGCCAGCAGCCTGACAGGCGTCTCTGGAAACACCATATATTTT	CASSLTGVSGNTIYF
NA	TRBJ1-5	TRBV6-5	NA	TGTGCCAGCAGACAACAGGTGAATCAGCCCCAGCATTTT	CASRQQVNQPQHF
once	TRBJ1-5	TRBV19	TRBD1	TGTGCCAGTAGTAGAGCACAGGGGCTTCTAGGACAGCCCCAGCATTTT	CASSRAQGLLGQPQHF
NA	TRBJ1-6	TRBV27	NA	TGTGCCAGCAGTTTAACGGGGTTAAGGAATTCACCCCTCCACTTT	CASSLTGLRNSPLHF
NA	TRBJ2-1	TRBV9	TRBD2	TGTGCCAGCAGCGGACTAGCGGGAGGGCCGACTGAGCAGTTCTTC	CASSGLAGGPTEQFF
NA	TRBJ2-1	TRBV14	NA	TGTGCCAGCAGCCACCTCGGAGGGAAAAATGAGCAGTTCTTC	CASSHLGGKNEQFF
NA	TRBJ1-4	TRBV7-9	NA	TGTGCCAGCAGCTACGAGCCCCCTAGCGGACTGTTTTTT	CASSYEPPSGLFF
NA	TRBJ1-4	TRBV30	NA	TGTGCCTGGTCGAACAGGGAAAAACTGTTTTTT	CAWSNREKLFF
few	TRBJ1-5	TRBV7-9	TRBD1	TGTGCCAGCAGCGGGACAGGGCCCGGCAATCAGCCCCAGCATTTT	CASSGTGPGNQPQHF
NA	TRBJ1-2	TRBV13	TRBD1	TGTGCCAGCAGCTCCCTCGGGACAGGCCCGGAATTCGCTGGCTACACCTTC	CASSSLGTGPEFAGYTF
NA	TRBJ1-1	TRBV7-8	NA	TGTGCCAGCAGCTTAGGTGGGCAGACAGGTGAAGCTTTCTTT	CASSLGGQTGEAFF
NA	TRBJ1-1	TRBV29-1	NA	TGCAGCGTTGTCCGGCAGGGGAACACTGAAGCTTTCTTT	CSVVRQGNTEAFF
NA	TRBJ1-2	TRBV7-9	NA	TGTGCCAGCAGCTTATACCCGGAGGGCTATGGCTACACCTTC	CASSLYPEGYGYTF
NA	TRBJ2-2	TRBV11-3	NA	TGTGCCAGCAGCTTAGACGGGGACGGGGAGCTGTTTTTT	CASSLDGDGELFF
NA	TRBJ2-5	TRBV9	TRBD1	TGTGCCAGCAGCGTACAGGGGGCATCGGAGACCCAGTACTTC	CASSVQGASETQYF
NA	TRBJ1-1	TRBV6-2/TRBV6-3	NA	TGTGCCAGCAGCCGCCACCCTTACAGGGCACTAGGGACTGAAGCTTTCTTT	CASSRHPYRALGTEAFF
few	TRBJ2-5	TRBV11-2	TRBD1	TGTGCCAGCAGCGAGGGACAGGGGGGAAAAGAGACCCAGTACTTC	CASSEGQGGKETQYF
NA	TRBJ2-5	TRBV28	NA	TGTGCCAGCAGTGGACGCGGCTTCGGACGCCGGGGGGAGACCCAGTACTTC	CASSGRGFGRRGETQYF
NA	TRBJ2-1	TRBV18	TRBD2	TGTGCCAGCTCCGAGACTAGCGGGAGCACCAATGAGCAGTTCTTC	CASSETSGSTNEQFF
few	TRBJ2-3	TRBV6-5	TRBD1	TGTGCCAGCCTTCGGACAGGGACCATCACAGATACGCAGTATTTT	CASLRTGTITDTQYF
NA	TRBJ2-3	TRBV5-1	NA	TGCGCCAGCAGCTTGAGGGACTCTAAGAATACGCAGTATTTT	CASSLRDSKNTQYF
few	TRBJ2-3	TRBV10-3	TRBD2	TGTGCCATCAGTGAAGGCGGGAGAAGAAGCACAGATACGCAGTATTTT	CAISEGGRRSTDTQYF
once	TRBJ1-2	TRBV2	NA	TGTGCCAGCAGTGGGGGCAGAAACTATGGCTACACCTTC	CASSGGRNYGYTF
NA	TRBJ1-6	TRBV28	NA	TGTGCCAGCAGCCGCTCGGGGTATTATTCACCCCTCCACTTT	CASSRSGYYSPLHF
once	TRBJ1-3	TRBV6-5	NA	TGTGCCAGCAGTTACTCAGGGGAAAACACCATATATTTT	CASSYSGENTIYF
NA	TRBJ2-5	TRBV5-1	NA	TGCGCCAGCAGCTTGGTGAGTGGCCAAGAGACCCAGTACTTC	CASSLVSGQETQYF
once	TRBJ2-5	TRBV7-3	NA	TGTGCCAGCAGCTTTTCTAGCTCCGAGACCCAGTACTTC	CASSFSSSETQYF
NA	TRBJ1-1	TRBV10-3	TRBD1	TGTGCCATCAGTGGCGGACACCGGGACAGGGACATGATCACTGAAGCTTTCTTT	CAISGGHRDRDMITEAFF
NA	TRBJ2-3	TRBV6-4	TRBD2	TGTGCCAGCAGTGCGGGGGGGGGTACAGATACGCAGTATTTT	CASSAGGGTDTQYF
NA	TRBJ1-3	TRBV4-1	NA	TGCGCCAGCAGCCCTGAGGATGCCTCTGGAAACACCATATATTTT	CASSPEDASGNTIYF
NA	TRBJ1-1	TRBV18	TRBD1	TGTGCCAGCTCACCCGGGGACAGGGGGACCGCGGGCACTGAAGCTTTCTTT	CASSPGDRGTAGTEAFF
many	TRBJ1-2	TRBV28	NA	TGTGCCAGCAACAATGATGGCTACACCTTC	CASNNDGYTF
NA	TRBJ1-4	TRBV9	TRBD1	TGTGCCAGCAGCGTTTCAGGGGGCAATGAAAAACTGTTTTTT	CASSVSGGNEKLFF
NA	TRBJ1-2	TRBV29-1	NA	TGCAGCGTTGACCGGGGAGTCTATGGCTACACCTTC	CSVDRGVYGYTF
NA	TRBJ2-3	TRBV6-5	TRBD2	TGTGCCAGCAGTTACTCGGCGGGAGTAACAGATACGCAGTATTTT	CASSYSAGVTDTQYF
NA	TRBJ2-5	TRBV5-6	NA	TGTGCCAGCAGCTGGGGGGGCGGGGACTCCGGTGAGACCCAGTACTTC	CASSWGGGDSGETQYF
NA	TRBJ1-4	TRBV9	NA	TGTGCCAGCAGCGCTACAGGGACTAATGAAAAACTGTTTTTT	CASSATGTNEKLFF
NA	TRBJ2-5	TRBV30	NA	TGTGCCTGGGTTGGACTCCATGCGGGAAAGACCCAGTACTTC	CAWVGLHAGKTQYF
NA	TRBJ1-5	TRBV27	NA	TGTGCCAGCACTCCTTTAAATATGGCCAGGGGCAGCAATCAGCCCCAGCATTTT	CASTPLNMARGSNQPQHF
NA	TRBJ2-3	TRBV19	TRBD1	TGTGCCAGTAGTATAGATCGGACAGGGGCAAGCACAGATACGCAGTATTTT	CASSIDRTGASTDTQYF
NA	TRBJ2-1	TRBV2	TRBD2	TGTGCCACCGGAAGGGCGGGAGTTGTCAATGAGCAGTTCTTC	CATGRAGVVNEQFF